This passage covers 28 T cell receptor beta chains from one sample sequenced in a study of blood T cell repertoires in COVID-19 (dated by TCRdb to 2020 to 2021). Libraries were prepared through the immunoSEQ multiplex PCR assay. This is the immuneACCESS table as TCRdb keeps it, with only in-frame sequences that have V and J called. A part of the clones is gone; compared with another copy, unresolved V genes explain less than half, and the rest is unexplained. The sample table holds more than 150,000 clones, of which roughly 90% were seen once. 0.62% of the sample goes to the ten largest clones. Sequencing used peripheral blood. The receptors originated from a man aged 45 to 65 with acute or convalescent COVID-19.

This clone was seen a few times. The chain combines TRBV28 with TRBJ1-4; a possible D gene is TRBD1 (5 bases). CDR1 and CDR2 (germline): MDHEN, SYDVKM. CDR3 length: 14 residues. Trimming cost V 2 bases and J 4 bases, with 8 bases left between them. CDR3 in DNA: TGTGCCAGCAGTTTAGGGGGGAATAATGAAAAACTGTTTTTT. Residues: CASSLGGNNEKLFF.

The chain recombines TRBV5-5 with TRBJ1-3; D possibly corresponds to TRBD1 (5 bases). Trimming removed 5 bases from V and 0 bases from J, with 15 bases in between. In germline, CDR1 is SGHKS, CDR2 YYEKEE (reference sequence). The CDR3 is 16 amino acids. The CDR3 is CASSRGGASSGNTIYF. Written as DNA, the CDR3 is TGTGCCAGCAGTCGCGGTGGGGCAAGCTCTGGAAACACCATATATTTT.

J is TRBJ2-1 and V is TRBV5-1; 14 bases line up with TRBD2. The CDR3 sequence is 17 residues long. CDR1 SGHRS and CDR2 YFSETQ come from the germline V gene. Trimming cost V 4 bases and J 3 bases; bases outside gene matches: 6. CDR3 residues: CASSPGLAGAFYNEQFF. CDR3 DNA: TGCGCCAGCAGCCCGGGACTAGCGGGAGCCTTCTACAATGAGCAGTTCTTC.

This clone was seen more than once but under ten times. The chain combines TRBV5-4 with TRBJ2-7, with TRBD2 identical over 13 bases. Germline values: CDR1 SGHNT, CDR2 YYREEE (reference sequence). There are 15 residues in the CDR3. Losses at the gene ends were 4 bases for V and 4 bases for J; bases not matched to a gene: 5. The chain's CDR3 is CASSTGLAGVYEQYF. DNA for the CDR3: TGTGCCAGCAGCACCGGACTAGCGGGAGTGTACGAGCAGTACTTC.

This sequence joins TRBV5-1 and TRBJ1-2, with 8 bases that match TRBD1. In germline, CDR1 is SGHRS, CDR2 YFSETQ. The V and J ends lost 3 bases and 2 bases, in that order; junction bases with no gene match: 6. The CDR3 contains 15 residues. CDR3 amino acids: CASSSWTGSNYGYTF. The DNA of the CDR3 is TGCGCCAGCAGCTCTTGGACAGGGAGCAACTATGGCTACACCTTC. Drawing the rest from reference TRBV5-1 and TRBJ1-2, the complete variable domain is KAGVTQTPRYLIKTRGQQVTLSCSPISGHRSVSWYQQTPGQGLQFLFEYFSETQRNKGNFPGRFSGRQFSNSRSEMNVSTLELGDSALYLCASSSWTGSNYGYTFGSGTRLTVV.

The chain employs TRBV28 and TRBJ1-5; TRBD1 aligns across 10 bases. This CDR3 has 16 residues. Unmatched junction bases numbered 7, after V lost 4 bases and J lost 4 bases. Germline V gene lookup returns CDR1 MDHEN and CDR2 SYDVKM. CDR3 amino acids: CASSSGSGQGNQPQHF. CDR3 coding DNA: TGTGCCAGCAGTTCTGGGTCGGGACAGGGGAATCAGCCCCAGCATTTT. The full variable domain, with the rest looked up from reference TRBV28 and TRBJ1-5, is DVKVTQSSRYLVKRTGEKVFLECVQDMDHENMFWYRQDPGLGLRLIYFSYDVKMKEKGDIPEGYSVSREKKERFSLILESASTNQTSMYLCASSSGSGQGNQPQHFGDGTRLSIL.

J is TRBJ2-1 and V is TRBV29-1; TRBD2 aligns across 11 bases. V lost 1 base to trimming and J lost 10 bases; unmatched junction nucleotides: 9. CDR1 and CDR2 (germline): SQVTM, ANQGSEA. The CDR3 length is 15 residues. CDR3 protein: CSVEGLAGGLREQFF. The CDR3 DNA reads TGCAGCGTTGAAGGCTTAGCGGGGGGGCTTAGAGAGCAGTTCTTC.

The chain recombines TRBV23-1 with TRBJ2-1, with a tentative D call TRBD1 (5 bases). TRBV23-1 is identified as an open reading frame with a role that is uncertain. The CDR3 sequence is 13 residues long. V lost 8 bases and J lost 6, with 14 bases in between. CDR3 DNA sequence: TGCGCCAGCGGGGCAGGGTTTTGCAATGAGCAGTTCTTC. Translating gives CASGAGFCNEQFF.

This sequence joins TRBV7-7 and TRBJ2-5, with TRBD2 matching over 8 bases. Per the germline V gene, CDR1 is SSHAT and CDR2 is FNYEAQ (reference sequence). The CDR3 consists of 16 residues. V gave up 1 base and J gave up 4 bases; unmatched junction bases: 8. The CDR3 loop reads CASSLGGVAGGETQYF. CDR3 DNA: TGTGCCAGCAGCTTAGGGGGGGTTGCGGGAGGAGAGACCCAGTACTTC.

This chain joins TRBV7-9 and TRBJ1-3; TRBD1 agrees at 7 bases. CDR1 and CDR2 from the germline V gene are SEHNR and FQNEAQ (reference sequence). J was trimmed by 4 bases and V by 5 bases; bases with no gene match: 11. The CDR3 contains 16 residues. CDR3 nucleotides: TGTGCCAGCAGCCCCGGACAGGCCAACGAGGGAAACACCATATATTTT. It specifies CASSPGQANEGNTIYF.

The CDR3 loop reads CASSLRGSADEQFF. Here the CDR3 DNA reads TGTGCCAGCAGCTTAAGGGGAAGCGCAGATGAGCAGTTCTTC. The rearrangement joins TRBV7-7 to TRBJ2-1; maybe TRBD1 (5 bases). CDR1 SSHAT and CDR2 FNYEAQ come from the germline V gene (reference sequence). V dropped 2 bases and J dropped 8 bases, with 13 bases sitting between them. The CDR3 extends over 14 amino acids.

The chain recombines TRBV5-4 with TRBJ1-6, with D perhaps TRBD1 (6 bases). Between the trimmed V and J ends, which lost 5 bases and 7 bases, there was a span of 13 bases. Per the germline V gene, CDR1 is SGHNT and CDR2 is YYREEE (reference sequence). The length of the CDR3 is 14 residues. DNA of the CDR3: TGTGCCAGCAGTAACACAGGGCTGAATTCACCCCTCCACTTT. Its protein product is CASSNTGLNSPLHF.

J is TRBJ2-7 and V is TRBV11-2; 12 nucleotides match TRBD2. V trimming: 3 bases; J trimming: 3 bases; junction bases outside the gene matches: 3. This CDR3 comprises 15 residues. CDR1 and CDR2 from the germline V gene are SGHAT and FQNNGV. This chain's CDR3 is CASSFETSGSYEQYF. For the CDR3, the DNA is TGTGCCAGCAGCTTCGAGACTAGCGGGAGCTACGAGCAGTACTTC. Variable domain in full (rest from reference TRBV11-2 and TRBJ2-7): EAGVAQSPRYKIIEKRQSVAFWCNPISGHATLYWYQQILGQGPKLLIQFQNNGVVDDSQLPKDRFSAERLKGVDSTLKIQPAKLEDSAVYLCASSFETSGSYEQYFGPGTRLTVT.

This clone has a single count. The V gene is TRBV18, the J gene TRBJ1-4; TRBD1 aligns across 8 bases. V lost 1 base, J lost 1 base, and 14 bases stayed unmatched. This CDR3 is 20 amino acids long. Germline V CDR1 and CDR2: KGHSH, LQKENI. This CDR3 reads CASSPLSDRVILGTNEKLFF. CDR3 nucleotide sequence: TGTGCCAGCTCACCACTCTCGGACAGGGTCATTTTGGGAACTAATGAAAAACTGTTTTTT.

Written as DNA, the CDR3 is TGTGCCAGCAGCTTAGTTCCGGGGACAGGCACAGATACGCAGTATTTT. Amino acids: CASSLVPGTGTDTQYF. The chain joins TRBV7-9 to TRBJ2-3, with 7 bases aligning to TRBD1. The junction had 5 bases not matched to a gene; V was cut back by 1 base and J by 1 base. The CDR3 spans 16 residues. Germline V gene data show CDR1 as SEHNR and CDR2 as FQNEAQ (reference sequence).

For this clone: Distinct nucleotide sequences in the sample also encode this CDR3. The V gene is TRBV18, the J gene TRBJ1-5; D gene ambiguous. Germline CDR1 KGHSH, CDR2 LQKENI. V gave up 3 bases and J gave up 5 bases, with 8 bases separating them. There are 13 residues in the CDR3. The DNA of the CDR3 is TGTGCCAGCTCACCTGGAACAGATCAGCCCCAGCATTTT. This sequence encodes CASSPGTDQPQHF.

Only one count was recorded for this clone. The chain employs TRBV7-2 and TRBJ2-3; 7 positions agree with TRBD2. This CDR3 spans 16 amino acids. Germline CDR1 SGHTA, CDR2 FQGNSA. V lost 1 base to trimming and J lost 7 bases; unmatched junction nucleotides: 11. The CDR3: CASSLDPPPGGYTQYF. CDR3 DNA sequence: TGTGCCAGCAGCTTAGACCCGCCTCCGGGAGGATATACGCAGTATTTT.

CDR3 loop: CASSLVAGMNTEAFF. CDR3 sequence (DNA): TGTGCCAGCAGCTTAGTGGCGGGCATGAACACTGAAGCTTTCTTT. The V and J genes are TRBV7-6 and TRBJ1-1; unclear D gene. Germline CDR1 reads SGHVS; CDR2 reads FNYEAQ. This CDR3 contains 15 residues. Trimming took off 1 base at V and 0 bases at J, with 9 bases between the two ends. The full variable domain, its missing parts supplied by reference TRBV7-6 and TRBJ1-1, is GAGVSQSPRYKVTKRGQDVALRCDPISGHVSLYWYRQALGQGPEFLTYFNYEAQQDKSGLPNDRFSAERPEGSISTLTIQRTEQRDSAMYRCASSLVAGMNTEAFFGQGTRLTVV.

In nucleotides, the CDR3 is TGCGCCAGCAGCCCCGGGCAGGGGACCACCTACGAGCAGTACTTC. Amino acids: CASSPGQGTTYEQYF. The rearrangement joins TRBV4-1 to TRBJ2-7, with D possibly matching TRBD1 (6 bases). CDR1 and CDR2 (germline): MGHRA, YSYEKL. This CDR3 is built from 15 residues. The V gene lost 4 bases and the J gene lost 2 bases, with 15 bases spanning the gap.

This clone was counted once. This sequence joins TRBV28 and TRBJ1-4, with 7 bases matching TRBD1. Germline-derived CDR1 and CDR2 are MDHEN and SYDVKM. V dropped 5 bases and J dropped 5; count of bases not matched to a gene: 11. This CDR3 contains 16 residues. CDR3 in amino acids: CASSMRQGIFNEKLFF. The CDR3 coding sequence is TGTGCCAGCAGTATGAGACAGGGAATTTTCAATGAAAAACTGTTTTTT.

The chain links TRBV6-5 to TRBJ2-1, with TRBD2 matching over 13 bases. CDR3 length equals 14 residues. J was trimmed by 5 bases and V by 8 bases; bases with no gene match: 3. Germline V gene sequence: CDR1 MNHEY, CDR2 SVGAGI. Here the CDR3 DNA reads TGTGCCAGCGGACTAGCGGGGGCCAACAATGAGCAGTTCTTC. Amino acids: CASGLAGANNEQFF.

The chain has TRBV11-2 and TRBJ1-1; 9 positions match TRBD1. The V and J ends lost 3 bases and 4 bases, in that order; junction bases with no gene match: 9. The CDR3 extends over 16 amino acids. Germline V lookup: CDR1 SGHAT, CDR2 FQNNGV. CDR3 in amino acids: CASSFRDRVSSTEAFF. The DNA of the CDR3 is TGTGCCAGCAGCTTCCGGGACAGGGTATCATCCACTGAAGCTTTCTTT.

The chain links TRBV30 to TRBJ1-5, with D possibly TRBD1 on 6 matching bases. This CDR3 has 14 amino acids. Per the germline V gene, CDR1 is GTSNPN and CDR2 is SVGIG (reference sequence). Trimming removed 2 bases from V and 3 bases from J, with 11 bases in between. In DNA, the CDR3 is TGTGCCTGGAGTAACAGGGATCACAATCAGCCCCAGCATTTT. Translated, it gives CAWSNRDHNQPQHF.

The gene calls are TRBV6-4 and TRBJ1-2; 7 bases align to TRBD1. The CDR3 is 15 amino acids. In germline, CDR1 is MRHNA, CDR2 SNTAGT. With V trimmed by 6 bases and J by 8 bases, 15 bases remained unmatched. The DNA for the CDR3 is TGTGCCAGCAGACCCCAGGGGACAGCGTCGGGAGGCTACACCTTC. As protein: CASRPQGTASGGYTF.

CDR3 in amino acids: CASSLVGQGSQPQHF. The DNA of the CDR3 is TGTGCCAGCAGCTTGGTGGGACAGGGAAGTCAGCCCCAGCATTTT. The chain has TRBV5-5 and TRBJ1-5; 9 bases line up with TRBD1. V trimming: 0 bases; J trimming: 6 bases; junction bases outside the gene matches: 4. This CDR3 comprises 15 residues. Germline loops: CDR1 SGHKS, CDR2 YYEKEE (reference sequence).

The chain recombines TRBV28 with TRBJ2-7, with 9 bases lining up with TRBD1. The CDR3 length is 14 residues. V was pared by 6 bases and J by 6 bases, with 9 bases of the junction left unmatched. The germline CDR1 and CDR2 sequences are MDHEN and SYDVKM. The DNA of the CDR3 is TGTGCCAGCAGCCGGGACAGGGTATCTGGCGAGCAGTACGTC. Its protein is CASSRDRVSGEQYV.

Only one count was recorded for this clone. V usage is TRBV19 and J usage is TRBJ1-1; 10 bases match TRBD1. Germline lookup yields CDR1 LNHDA and CDR2 SQIVND (reference sequence). The length of the CDR3 is 16 residues. V shed 3 bases and J 4 bases; nucleotides not matched to a gene: 8. For the CDR3, the DNA is TGTGCCAGTAGTATCCGGGACAGGGGTATCGGCACTGAAGCTTTCTTT. It is translated as CASSIRDRGIGTEAFF.

This chain joins TRBV2 and TRBJ2-3; D perhaps matches TRBD2 (6 bases). The V and J ends lost 11 bases and 2 bases respectively, with 14 bases between them. The CDR3 is made up of 13 amino acids. Germline CDR1 reads SNHLY; CDR2 reads FYNNEI. The CDR3 region has the DNA TGTGCCTCCCACGGGACTCACACAGATACGCAGTATTTT. Protein product: CASHGTHTDTQYF.